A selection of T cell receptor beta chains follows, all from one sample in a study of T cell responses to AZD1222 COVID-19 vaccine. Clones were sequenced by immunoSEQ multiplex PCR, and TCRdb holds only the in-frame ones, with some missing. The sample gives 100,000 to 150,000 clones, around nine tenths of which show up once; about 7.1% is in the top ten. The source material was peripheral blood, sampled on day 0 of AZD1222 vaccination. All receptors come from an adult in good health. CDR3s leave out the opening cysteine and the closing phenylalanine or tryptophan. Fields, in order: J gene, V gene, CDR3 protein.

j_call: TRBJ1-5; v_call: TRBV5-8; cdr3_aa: ASSLQGMRNQPQH
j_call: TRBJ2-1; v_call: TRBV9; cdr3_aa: ASSVGGGVNEQF
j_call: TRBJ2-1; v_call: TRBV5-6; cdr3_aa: ASSSGQDEQF
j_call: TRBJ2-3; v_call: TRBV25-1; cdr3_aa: ASGEWGSTDTQY
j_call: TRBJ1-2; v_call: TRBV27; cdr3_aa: ASSPRGRAYGYT
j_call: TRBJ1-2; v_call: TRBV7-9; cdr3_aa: ASSLGTYYGYT
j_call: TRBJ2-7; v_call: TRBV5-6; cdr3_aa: ASSSASYEQY
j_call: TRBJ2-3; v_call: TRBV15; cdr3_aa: ATRNSGGGDTQY
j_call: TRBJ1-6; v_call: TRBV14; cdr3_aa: ASSLQNSPLH
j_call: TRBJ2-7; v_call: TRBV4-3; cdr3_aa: ASSQDTGASPYEQY
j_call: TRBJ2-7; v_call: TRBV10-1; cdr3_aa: ASSESGILSREEQY
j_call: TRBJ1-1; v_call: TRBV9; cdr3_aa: ASSVNTNTEAF
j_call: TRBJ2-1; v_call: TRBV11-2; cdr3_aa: ASSLGSGHNEQF
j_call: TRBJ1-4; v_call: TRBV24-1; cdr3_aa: ATSPDGGKLF
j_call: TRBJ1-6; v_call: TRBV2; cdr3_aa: ARDRDGNSPLH
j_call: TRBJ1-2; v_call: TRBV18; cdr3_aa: ASSPQGGRINYGYT
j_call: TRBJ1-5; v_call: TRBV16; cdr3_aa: ASSQSEQGIMGNQPQH
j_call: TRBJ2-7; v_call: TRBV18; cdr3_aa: ASSPFGDLSYEQY
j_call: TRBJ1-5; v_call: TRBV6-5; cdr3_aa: ASGRPNQPQH
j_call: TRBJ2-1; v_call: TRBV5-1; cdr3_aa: ASSVGTSGEQF
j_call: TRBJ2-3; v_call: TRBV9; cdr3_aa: ASSPGTSGGAFADTQY
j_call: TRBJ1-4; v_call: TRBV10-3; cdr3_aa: ATGREGGVVDEKLF
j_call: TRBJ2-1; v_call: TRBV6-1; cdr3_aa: ASSEARASSYNEQF